The 3 T cell receptor beta chains reported below all come from one sample, sequenced in a study of shared clonotypes between healthy human individuals. The data were produced by immunoSEQ multiplex PCR, yet TCRdb's version contains in-frame clones alone and is incomplete. This table has 2 million to 2.5 million clones, about 95% appearing once. Naivety among CD8 cells was defined by CD45RO negativity and positive CCR7 selection, thereby excluding terminally differentiated effector memory CD45RA+ cells. Sequenced input: naive CD8+ T cells sorted from blood. These receptors originate from a man between 18 and 35 years old in good health.

The genes are TRBV28 and TRBJ2-6; TRBD1 matches at 7 bases. The CDR3 runs 14 residues. CDR1 is MDHEN, CDR2 SYDVKM, per germline. Trimming cost V 3 bases and J 6 bases; bases outside gene matches: 2. CDR3 protein: CASSFRGQANVLTF. The CDR3 nucleotides are TGTGCCAGCAGTTTTAGGGGGCAGGCCAACGTCCTGACTTTC.

In regard to this clone: This specimen includes other DNA sequences encoding the same CDR3. This chain joins TRBV9 and TRBJ2-2; D might be TRBD2 (5 bases). V was clipped by 2 bases and J by 4 bases, with 9 bases between them. This CDR3 is 14 amino acids long. Germline lookup yields CDR1 SGDLS and CDR2 YYNGEE. CDR3 sequence reads: CASSVGVFTGELFF. As DNA, the CDR3 is TGTGCCAGCAGCGTCGGGGTTTTCACCGGGGAGCTGTTTTTT.

This clone has a single count. This sample includes further DNA sequences coding for the same CDR3. The chain carries TRBV30 and TRBJ2-5, with D possibly matching TRBD2 (5 bases). V was cut by 1 base and J by 0 bases, with 6 bases left in between. Germline V gene lookup returns CDR1 GTSNPN and CDR2 SVGIG (reference sequence). This CDR3 is 13 amino acids long. The CDR3 DNA is TGTGCCTGGAGTGCGGGGTACCAAGAGACCCAGTACTTC. Translation gives CAWSAGYQETQYF.